A selection of T cell receptor beta chains follows, all from one sample in a study of blood T cell repertoires in COVID-19. Data came from immunoSEQ multiplex PCR; TCRdb stores just in-frame clones and leaves some out. Of roughly 140,000 clones listed, around 88% were seen once; the top ten hold around 28%. The sequenced sample was peripheral blood. The origin of the receptors is a human donor in a cohort sampled during active COVID-19. Both conserved end residues are part of each CDR3. The D gene is left open where the match is weak. Rows give clone size only sometimes, using once, few, many, or a class for an expanded clone.

D gene: .; J gene: TRBJ2-5; V gene: TRBV11-2; clone size: .; CDR3 protein: CASSLETGRETQYF; CDR3 DNA: TGTGCCAGCAGCTTAGAAACAGGGCGAGAGACCCAGTACTTC
D gene: TRBD1; J gene: TRBJ2-5; V gene: TRBV7-6; clone size: .; CDR3 protein: CASSLDRPGGWETQYF; CDR3 DNA: TGTGCCAGCAGCTTAGATCGTCCAGGGGGCTGGGAGACCCAGTACTTC
D gene: .; J gene: TRBJ2-1; V gene: TRBV9; clone size: .; CDR3 protein: CASSALPGGGASYNEQFF; CDR3 DNA: TGTGCCAGCAGCGCCCTGCCTGGTGGGGGGGCCTCCTACAATGAGCAGTTCTTC
D gene: TRBD1; J gene: TRBJ2-5; V gene: TRBV4-3; clone size: .; CDR3 protein: CASSRVRTGIETQYF; CDR3 DNA: TGCGCCAGCAGCCGAGTCAGGACAGGGATTGAGACCCAGTACTTC
D gene: .; J gene: TRBJ2-5; V gene: TRBV19; clone size: .; CDR3 protein: CASSMRVTPSQETQYF; CDR3 DNA: TGTGCCAGTAGTATGCGGGTTACCCCGTCCCAAGAGACCCAGTACTTC
D gene: .; J gene: TRBJ1-3; V gene: TRBV14; clone size: few; CDR3 protein: CASSQLRWARRSGNTIYF; CDR3 DNA: TGTGCCAGCAGCCAGCTCCGGTGGGCCAGGCGCTCTGGAAACACCATATATTTT
D gene: TRBD2; J gene: TRBJ2-2; V gene: TRBV27; clone size: .; CDR3 protein: CASRLSGGTGELFF; CDR3 DNA: TGTGCCAGCAGACTCTCGGGGGGCACCGGGGAGCTGTTTTTT
D gene: TRBD1; J gene: TRBJ2-2; V gene: TRBV9; clone size: .; CDR3 protein: CASSVVSGQTTGELFF; CDR3 DNA: TGTGCCAGCAGCGTAGTCTCGGGACAGACAACCGGGGAGCTGTTTTTT
D gene: .; J gene: TRBJ1-2; V gene: TRBV7-9; clone size: .; CDR3 protein: CASSLGAGRGYTF; CDR3 DNA: TGTGCCAGCAGCTTAGGGGCTGGGCGCGGCTACACCTTC
D gene: .; J gene: TRBJ2-1; V gene: TRBV15; clone size: .; CDR3 protein: CATSSWRGAYNEQFF; CDR3 DNA: TGTGCCACCAGCAGCTGGAGGGGCGCCTACAATGAGCAGTTCTTC
D gene: TRBD2; J gene: TRBJ2-3; V gene: TRBV19; clone size: .; CDR3 protein: CASSGAGGRGTDTQYF; CDR3 DNA: TGTGCCAGTAGCGGGGCGGGAGGCAGAGGCACAGATACGCAGTATTTT
D gene: .; J gene: TRBJ1-4; V gene: TRBV7-2; clone size: .; CDR3 protein: CASSLRQGGTNEKLFF; CDR3 DNA: TGTGCCAGCAGCTTACGCCAGGGAGGAACTAATGAAAAACTGTTTTTT
D gene: .; J gene: TRBJ1-3; V gene: TRBV4-1; clone size: .; CDR3 protein: CASSQDTGSLGTIYF; CDR3 DNA: TGCGCCAGCAGCCAAGATACAGGGTCATTAGGCACCATATATTTT
D gene: .; J gene: TRBJ1-5; V gene: TRBV15; clone size: once; CDR3 protein: CATSRAGSSQPQHF; CDR3 DNA: TGTGCCACCAGCAGAGCCGGGTCGAGTCAGCCCCAGCATTTT
D gene: .; J gene: TRBJ1-1; V gene: TRBV7-6; clone size: .; CDR3 protein: CASSLWASTEAFF; CDR3 DNA: TGTGCCAGCAGCTTATGGGCGAGCACTGAAGCTTTCTTT
D gene: TRBD1; J gene: TRBJ2-7; V gene: TRBV3-1/TRBV3-2; clone size: .; CDR3 protein: CASSQVSTGTGVRYEQYF; CDR3 DNA: TGTGCCAGCAGCCAGGTTTCAACCGGGACAGGGGTTCGGTACGAGCAGTACTTC
D gene: TRBD1; J gene: TRBJ1-1; V gene: TRBV29-1; clone size: .; CDR3 protein: CSVGGMGQGVRTEAFF; CDR3 DNA: TGCAGCGTTGGGGGGATGGGACAGGGAGTAAGAACTGAAGCTTTCTTT
D gene: .; J gene: TRBJ1-5; V gene: TRBV12-3/TRBV12-4; clone size: .; CDR3 protein: CASSAGLEPQHF; CDR3 DNA: TGTGCCAGCAGTGCAGGGCTCGAACCCCAGCATTTT
D gene: .; J gene: TRBJ2-1; V gene: TRBV4-1; clone size: .; CDR3 protein: CASSPAGTPNEQFF; CDR3 DNA: TGCGCCAGCAGCCCTGCCGGGACACCTAATGAGCAGTTCTTC
D gene: .; J gene: TRBJ2-6; V gene: TRBV4-1; clone size: .; CDR3 protein: CASSQDGSGANVLTF; CDR3 DNA: TGCGCCAGCAGCCAAGACGGCTCTGGGGCCAACGTCCTGACTTTC